This T cell receptor beta chain was captured by sequencing in a study of post-analysis software for immune sequencing data. Study details: Relapsing-remitting, secondary progressive and progressive-relapsing forms made up the multiple sclerosis disease courses.

Regarding this clonotype: Its specificity is not known.

Tagging with unique molecular identifiers was a feature of the TCR beta cDNA libraries. Roughly 470,000 cDNA molecules came from 1 to 10 million T cells. TCRdb reanalysed the PCR reads using MiXCR and keeps one entry per CDR3 protein. The table shows about 460,000 distinct CDR3 sequences, with less than 45% occurring only once. The ends lost 2 bases at V and 6 bases at J; junction bases unmatched: 5. The V gene's germline CDR1 is ENHRY and CDR2 SYGVKD. CDR3 size: 16 residues. Study results and caveats: Higher frequency in patients than in controls was seen for 5 or 6 TRBV segments, with TRBV5-6, TRBV5-1 and TRBV20-1 among them. People with multiple sclerosis had a significantly lower normalized Chao1 diversity than controls did. When the samples were clustered directly with F measure, those that had been prepared in the same batch showed strong co-clustering.

This receptor was taken from a girl aged 5 to 17 with multiple sclerosis. This chain uses TRBV10-3 with TRBJ1-5; 12 bases agree with TRBD1. Sequences were obtained from blood. CDR3 DNA: TGTGCCATCAGTGAGGGGACAGGGGGCGGACTTCAGCCCCAGCATTTT. Its translation is CAISEGTGGGLQPQHF.